This T cell receptor (beta chain) was recovered during a study of blood T cell repertoires in COVID-19. In the authors' methods: Estimated nucleated cell counts came from reference gene primer amplification. Sequencing was performed with immunoSEQ multiplex PCR; in TCRdb, only in-frame clones are kept and a portion is missing. That table gives V, J and clone size, and the DNA gave D and trimming. The repertoire includes roughly 230,000 clones, around four fifths of them detected once, and 8.6% sits in the top ten. V lost 4 bases, J lost 5 bases, and 7 bases stayed unmatched. CDR1 is LNHDA, CDR2 SQIVND, per germline (reference sequence). The CDR3 covers 14 residues.

This chain links TRBV19 with TRBJ2-7; 8 bases map to TRBD1. The TCR sequence derives from a man aged 35 to 55 with active or convalescent COVID-19. Sample: peripheral blood. Here the CDR3 DNA reads TGTGCCAGTAGTAGTAGACAGGGGTGGCACGAGCAGTACTTC. Translating it yields CASSSRQGWHEQYF.